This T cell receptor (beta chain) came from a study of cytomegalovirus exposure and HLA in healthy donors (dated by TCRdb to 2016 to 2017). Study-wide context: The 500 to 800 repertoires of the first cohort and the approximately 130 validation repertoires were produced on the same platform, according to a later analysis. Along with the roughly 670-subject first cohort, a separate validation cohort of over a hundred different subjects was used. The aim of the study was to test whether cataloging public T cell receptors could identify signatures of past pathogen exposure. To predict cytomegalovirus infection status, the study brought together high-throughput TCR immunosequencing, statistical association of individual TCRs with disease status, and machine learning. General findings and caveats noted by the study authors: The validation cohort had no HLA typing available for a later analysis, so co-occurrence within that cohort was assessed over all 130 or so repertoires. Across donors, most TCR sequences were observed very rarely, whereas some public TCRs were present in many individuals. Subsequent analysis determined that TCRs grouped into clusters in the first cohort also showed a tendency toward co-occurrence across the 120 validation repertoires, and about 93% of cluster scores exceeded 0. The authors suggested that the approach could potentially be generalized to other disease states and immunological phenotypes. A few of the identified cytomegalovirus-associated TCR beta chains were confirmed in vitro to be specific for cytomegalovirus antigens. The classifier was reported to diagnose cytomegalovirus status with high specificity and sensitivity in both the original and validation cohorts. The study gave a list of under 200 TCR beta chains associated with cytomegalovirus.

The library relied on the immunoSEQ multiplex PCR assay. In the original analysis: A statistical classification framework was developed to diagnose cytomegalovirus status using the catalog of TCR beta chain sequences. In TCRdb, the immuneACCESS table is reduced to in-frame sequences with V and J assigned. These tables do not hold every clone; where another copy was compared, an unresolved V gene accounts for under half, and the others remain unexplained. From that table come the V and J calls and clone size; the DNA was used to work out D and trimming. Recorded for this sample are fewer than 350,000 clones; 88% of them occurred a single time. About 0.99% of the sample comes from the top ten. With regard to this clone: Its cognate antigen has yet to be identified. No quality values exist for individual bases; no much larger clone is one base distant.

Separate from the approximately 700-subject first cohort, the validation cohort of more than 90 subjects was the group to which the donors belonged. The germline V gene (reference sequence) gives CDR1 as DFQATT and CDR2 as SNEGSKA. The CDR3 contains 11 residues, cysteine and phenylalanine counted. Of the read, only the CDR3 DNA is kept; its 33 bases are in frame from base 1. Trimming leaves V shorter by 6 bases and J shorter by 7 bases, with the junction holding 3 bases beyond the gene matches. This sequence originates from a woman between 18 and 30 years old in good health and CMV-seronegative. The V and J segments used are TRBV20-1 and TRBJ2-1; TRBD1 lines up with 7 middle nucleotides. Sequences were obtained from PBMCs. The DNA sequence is TGCAGTGCGTTGACAGGGAATGAGCAGTTCTTC. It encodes CSALTGNEQFF.